These 8 T cell receptor beta chains share one sample of origin, sequenced in a study of blood T cell repertoires in COVID-19. Here immunoSEQ multiplex PCR was the method, and the copy in TCRdb shows in-frame clones only, minus some. The repertoire holds around 270,000 clones, with around 89% as singletons. Sequenced sample: peripheral blood. These receptors were taken from a middle-aged man with acute or convalescent COVID-19.

The V gene is TRBV12-5, the J gene TRBJ1-3; 8 bases align to TRBD1. After removal of 3 bases from V and 0 bases from J, the junction contained 7 bases not matched to a gene. The CDR3 sequence is 17 residues long. The germline CDR1 and CDR2 sequences are LGHNT and FRNRAP. CDR3 nucleotides: TGTGCTAGTGGTTTTACAGGGGGAATAAGCTCTGGAAACACCATATATTTT. The encoded protein is CASGFTGGISSGNTIYF.

The table lists this clone with a count of one. The chain combines TRBV18 with TRBJ1-3; D is uncertain. The CDR3 sequence is 15 residues long. With 6 bases removed from V and 0 bases from J, the gap between germline ends came to 12 bases. In germline, CDR1 is KGHSH, CDR2 LQKENI. CDR3 region: CASSPGSSSGNTIYF. In nucleotides, the CDR3 is TGTGCCAGCTCGCCCGGGAGCTCCTCTGGAAACACCATATATTTT.

J is TRBJ2-7 and V is TRBV7-6, with D possibly TRBD1 on 7 matching bases. The V end lost 1 base, the J end lost 6 bases, and 19 bases lay between the germline ends. The CDR3 length is 16 residues. Germline assignment: CDR1 SGHVS and CDR2 FNYEAQ. The CDR3 protein is CASSLEGGSTGSEQYF. The CDR3 coding sequence is TGTGCCAGCAGCTTAGAGGGGGGATCGACAGGGAGCGAGCAGTACTTC.

V and J are TRBV10-3 and TRBJ2-3; no definite D call. Germline V gene data show CDR1 as ENHRY and CDR2 as SYGVKD. The germline V and J ends were trimmed by 0 bases and 5 bases, with 3 bases remaining between them. The CDR3 extends over 12 amino acids. The CDR3 is CAISESGDTQYF. The DNA of the CDR3 is TGTGCCATCAGTGAGTCCGGAGATACGCAGTATTTT.

This clone was found once. V usage is TRBV19 and J usage is TRBJ1-2; TRBD1 might be the D (5 bases). Germline CDR1 is LNHDA and CDR2 is SQIVND (reference sequence). The CDR3 has 13 residues. Trimming removed 10 bases from V and 6 bases from J, with 18 bases in between. CDR3 amino acids: CATQIQPTDGYTF. The CDR3 coding sequence is TGTGCCACCCAAATTCAACCGACAGATGGCTACACCTTC.

The chain is built from TRBV27 and TRBJ2-3, with TRBD2 matching over 12 bases. V shed 5 bases, J shed 0 bases, and the junction held 6 bases outside the gene matches. Germline lookup yields CDR1 MNHEY and CDR2 SMNVEV (reference sequence). This CDR3 spans 17 amino acids. Here the CDR3 DNA reads TGTGCCAGCAGTCCCATTCTAGCGGGGGGGAGCACAGATACGCAGTATTTT. Its protein is CASSPILAGGSTDTQYF.

The chain employs TRBV6-6 and TRBJ1-1; TRBD1 is a possible D gene (5 bases). Looked up from germline, CDR1 is MNHNY and CDR2 is SVGAGI (reference sequence). This CDR3 region has 12 residues. With 0 bases removed from V and 13 bases from J, the gap between germline ends came to 12 bases. The CDR3 region has the DNA TGTGCCAGCAGTTACTCGGGAGCCGGGGGTTTCTTT. Its translation: CASSYSGAGGFF.

J is TRBJ1-3 and V is TRBV29-1; tentative D call: TRBD1 (6 bases). Germline loops: CDR1 SQVTM, CDR2 ANQGSEA. V was shortened by 7 bases and J by 4 bases, with 14 bases between the two germline ends. This CDR3 spans 13 amino acids. Written as DNA, the CDR3 is TGCAGCGGGACCCTTACAGGGGGAAACACCATATATTTT. Residues: CSGTLTGGNTIYF.